Sequencing of this T cell receptor beta chain was carried out in a study of identical twins. Overall study findings and caveats: There were fewer insertions in abundant cord blood beta clonotypes, but memory repertoires showed no such pattern. Twins shared out-of-frame alpha sequences with excess low generation probability.

Healthy Caucasians, and only they, were the donors. This clonotype has a count of ten or more. Antigen unknown. TCRdb recomputed calls from the 5' RACE reads with MiXCR, one row per CDR3 protein. The sample holds hundreds of thousands of distinct CDR3 sequences; roughly 6.2% are singletons and the top ten take approximately 1.6%. Sequencing was performed on naive T cells sorted from blood. The sequence came from a man younger than 30 in good health.

The CDR3 nucleotides read TGTGCCAGCAGCCATCCCGGGGAGCTGTTTTTT. Its protein product is CASSHPGELFF. The chain has TRBV3-1 and TRBJ2-2; D is unclear. Germline values: CDR1 LGHDT, CDR2 YNNKEL (reference sequence). The CDR3 is 11 amino acids. Trimming cost V 3 bases and J 6 bases, with 2 bases left between them.